Presented here are 21 T cell receptor beta chains from one specimen sequenced in a study of blood T cells in healthy people across ages. Combining a sample-barcoded 5' primer with a J-beta primer mix, a second PCR ran for 7 to 11 cycles. Using its own MiXCR run on the 5' RACE reads, TCRdb lists one record per CDR3 protein. This table has some 860,000 distinct CDR3 sequences, roughly three fifths appearing once. Material: blood. Every receptor here comes from a man in his forties in good health.

V and J are TRBV12-3 or TRBV12-4 and TRBJ1-5, with D uncertain. CDR3 length equals 13 residues. V lost 6 bases, J lost 6 bases, and 12 bases lay in between. CDR3 sequence: CASSNPNSQPQHF. The CDR3 bases are TGTGCCAGCAGCAACCCCAATTCTCAGCCCCAGCATTTT.

The V gene is TRBV7-3, the J gene TRBJ1-1; 7 nucleotides align to TRBD1. This CDR3 region has 15 residues. CDR1 is SGHTA, CDR2 FQGTGA, per germline. Unmatched junction bases numbered 7, after V lost 6 bases and J lost 0 bases. CDR3 DNA sequence: TGTGCCAGCAGTATGACAGGGTTCCTGAACACTGAAGCTTTCTTT. It translates to CASSMTGFLNTEAFF.

The rearrangement joins TRBV12-3 or TRBV12-4 to TRBJ1-1, with D hard to call. Between the trimmed V and J ends, which lost 0 bases and 1 base, there was a span of 15 bases. CDR3 length equals 17 residues. Here the CDR3 reads CASSLAKWTRENTEAFF. The DNA for the CDR3 is TGTGCCAGCAGTTTAGCGAAGTGGACTAGAGAGAACACTGAAGCTTTCTTT.

The chain carries TRBV12-3 or TRBV12-4 and TRBJ2-7, with D possibly called TRBD1 or TRBD2 (5 bases each). Deletions cut 4 bases from V and 7 bases from J, with 14 bases between. The CDR3 is 13 residues long. CDR3 DNA: TGTGCCAGCAGTTCGGACCCAGGGAGAGAGCAGTACTTC. Encoded protein: CASSSDPGREQYF.

J is TRBJ1-2 and V is TRBV25-1; TRBD1 might be the D (6 bases). The ends were cut back, 3 bases at V and 8 bases at J, with 10 bases in the middle. The CDR3 sequence is 12 residues long. Germline V gene data show CDR1 as MGHDK and CDR2 as SYGVNS. CDR3 amino acids: CASSEAGEGYTF. In DNA form, the CDR3 reads TGTGCCAGCAGTGAGGCAGGGGAGGGCTACACCTTC.

This clonotype has just a few counts. The chain combines TRBV6-2 or TRBV6-3 with TRBJ2-5; D ambiguous. There are 15 residues in the CDR3. V shed 0 bases and J shed 2 bases, with 10 bases lying between them. Germline lookup yields CDR1 MNHEY and CDR2 SVGEGT. CDR3 sequence: CASSYSSQRQETQYF. The CDR3 bases are TGTGCCAGCAGTTACTCGTCTCAGAGACAAGAGACCCAGTACTTC.

This chain links TRBV2 with TRBJ1-4, with D possibly matching TRBD1 (5 bases). The germline V gene has CDR1 SNHLY and CDR2 FYNNEI. V lost 6 bases to trimming and J lost 4 bases, with 12 bases between them. This CDR3 contains 14 residues. The CDR3 sequence is CASRPTALNEKLFF. The CDR3 region has the DNA TGTGCCAGCAGGCCGACAGCGCTTAATGAAAAACTGTTTTTT.

This clonotype was picked up a small number of times. The gene calls are TRBV7-2 and TRBJ2-5; 8 nucleotides agree with TRBD1. The germline gives CDR1 SGHTA, CDR2 FQGNSA. V lost 5 bases to trimming and J lost 7 bases; unmatched junction nucleotides: 9. The CDR3 runs to 14 residues. CDR3 loop: CASSAGQGLGTQYF. CDR3 nucleotides: TGTGCCAGCAGCGCCGGACAGGGTCTCGGGACCCAGTACTTC.

The V call is TRBV20-1, the J call TRBJ2-7, with 11 bases aligning to TRBD2. Germline CDR1 is DFQATT and CDR2 is SNEGSKA (reference sequence). Trimming removed 6 bases from V and 1 base from J; junction bases left unmatched: 8. The CDR3 covers 15 residues. CDR3 sequence reads: CSAYGTSGNSYEQYF. CDR3 DNA: TGCAGTGCCTACGGGACTAGCGGAAATTCCTACGAGCAGTACTTC.

The rearrangement links TRBV7-8 to TRBJ1-1; the D is unclear. V lost 4 bases and J lost 0, with 12 bases in between. There are 15 residues in the CDR3. Germline CDR1 reads SGHVS; CDR2 reads FQNEAQ. CDR3 coding DNA: TGTGCCAGCAGCTCCACCGACGGGCTGAACACTGAAGCTTTCTTT. It is translated as CASSSTDGLNTEAFF.

J is TRBJ2-1 and V is TRBV11-2; D gene uncertain. This CDR3 spans 15 amino acids. Trimming took 1 base from V and 6 from J, leaving 13 bases between them. Germline CDR1 is SGHAT and CDR2 is FQNNGV. The CDR3 DNA reads as TGTGCCAGCAGCTTAGGTCCCCCGAGCCTCAATGAGCAGTTCTTC. Encoded protein: CASSLGPPSLNEQFF.

Only a few counts were recorded for this clonotype. The chain couples TRBV20-1 to TRBJ2-1; TRBD2 aligns across 8 bases. V lost 2 bases, J lost 3 bases, and 3 bases stayed unmatched. This CDR3 contains 14 residues. CDR1 and CDR2 (germline): DFQATT, SNEGSKA (reference sequence). This CDR3 reads CSARSSGGYNEQFF. CDR3 nucleotide sequence: TGCAGTGCTAGATCGAGCGGGGGCTACAATGAGCAGTTCTTC.

CDR3 protein: CASSPGFSVGSTDTQYF. For the CDR3, the DNA is TGCGCCAGCAGCCCTGGTTTTAGTGTCGGAAGCACAGATACGCAGTATTTT. This rearrangement joins TRBV5-1 to TRBJ2-3; D is undetermined. The CDR3 runs 17 residues. Trimming took 4 bases from V and 0 from J, leaving 18 bases between them. The germline V gene has CDR1 SGHRS and CDR2 YFSETQ.

In its sample, this clonotype was seen many times. The rearrangement uses TRBV5-1 and TRBJ2-3; D unresolved. V was trimmed by 4 bases and J by 6 bases, leaving 9 bases between them. The CDR3 is 12 amino acids. The germline V gene encodes CDR1 SGHRS and CDR2 YFSETQ. The CDR3 loop reads CASSPNGDTQYF. CDR3 in DNA: TGCGCCAGCAGCCCGAACGGGGATACGCAGTATTTT.

This clonotype was seen just once. One end of the junction is discordant with germline, which a read error may explain. V usage is TRBV12-3 or TRBV12-4 and J usage is TRBJ2-3; maybe TRBD1 (5 bases). The length of the CDR3 is 11 residues. CDR3 sequence reads: CTSRDEDTQYF. The CDR3 nucleotides read TGTACCAGCAGGGATGAGGATACGCAGTATTTT.

This clonotype was observed once. This chain links TRBV6-1 with TRBJ2-3; the match to TRBD2 covers 11 bases. The CDR3 is 15 residues long. Germline CDR1 is MNHNS and CDR2 is SASEGT. V lost 7 bases to trimming and J lost 5 bases; unmatched junction nucleotides: 8. The CDR3 loop reads CASIAGGPLVDTQYF. CDR3 nucleotide sequence: TGTGCCAGCATAGCGGGAGGGCCTCTTGTAGATACGCAGTATTTT.

The rearrangement links TRBV7-2 to TRBJ2-7, with D perhaps TRBD1 or TRBD2 (5 bases each). Deletions cut 3 bases from V and 0 bases from J, with 9 bases between. Germline V gives CDR1 SGHTA, CDR2 FQGNSA. This CDR3 has 14 amino acids. CDR3 nucleotides: TGTGCCAGCAGCTTGGGGGACCACTCCTACGAGCAGTACTTC. Protein product: CASSLGDHSYEQYF.

The chain employs TRBV18 and TRBJ2-7; D perhaps matches TRBD1 (6 bases). Trimming removed 3 bases from V and 3 bases from J, with 12 bases in between. The germline V gene encodes CDR1 KGHSH and CDR2 LQKENI. The CDR3 totals 14 residues. The CDR3 bases are TGTGCCAGCTCACCGAAGGGGGTGTTCTACGAGCAGTACTTC. The encoded protein is CASSPKGVFYEQYF.

V and J are TRBV6-5 and TRBJ2-4; 14 bases map to TRBD2. V lost 6 bases and J lost 6; bases outside the gene matches: 10. Germline assignment: CDR1 MNHEY and CDR2 SVGAGI. This CDR3 comprises 17 residues. CDR3 nucleotide sequence: TGTGCCAGCAGATATCCCGGGACTAGCGGGGGTGGAAACATTCAGTACTTC. Translating it yields CASRYPGTSGGGNIQYF.

This clonotype was found once. V and J are TRBV5-1 and TRBJ2-5; D gene ambiguous. The CDR3 has 14 amino acids. V lost 4 bases and J lost 5, with 15 bases in between. CDR1 and CDR2 from the germline V gene are SGHRS and YFSETQ. CDR3 in amino acids: CASSRVGTYETQYF. The DNA for the CDR3 is TGCGCCAGCAGCCGGGTGGGCACGTACGAGACCCAGTACTTC.

The chain uses TRBV29-1 and TRBJ2-3; 8 bases agree with TRBD1. V was clipped by 8 bases and J by 2 bases; unmatched bases: 12. Germline V CDR1 and CDR2: SQVTM, ANQGSEA. CDR3 length: 15 residues. The CDR3 nucleotides read TGCAGCTCCATTACTAGACAGGGGATCACAGATACGCAGTATTTT. Residues: CSSITRQGITDTQYF.